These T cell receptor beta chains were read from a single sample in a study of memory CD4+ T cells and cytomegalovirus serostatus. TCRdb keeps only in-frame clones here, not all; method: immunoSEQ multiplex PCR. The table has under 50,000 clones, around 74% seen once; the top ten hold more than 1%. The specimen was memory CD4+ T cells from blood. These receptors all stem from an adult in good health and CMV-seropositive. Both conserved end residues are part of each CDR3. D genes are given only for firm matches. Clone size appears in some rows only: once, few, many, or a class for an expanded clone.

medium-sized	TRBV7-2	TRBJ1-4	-	TGTGCCAGCAGCTTATTAGGGGGTTCTGATGAAAAACTGTTTTTT	CASSLLGGSDEKLFF
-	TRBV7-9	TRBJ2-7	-	TGTGCCAGCACCCAGAATTTCGACTCCTACGAGCAGTACTTC	CASTQNFDSYEQYF
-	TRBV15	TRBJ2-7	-	TGTGCCACCAGCAGAGTGACGGCCAGCTCCTACGAGCAGTACTTC	CATSRVTASSYEQYF
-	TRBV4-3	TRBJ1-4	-	TGCGCCAGCAGCCAGGGGGGCTCTAATGAAAAACTGTTTTTT	CASSQGGSNEKLFF
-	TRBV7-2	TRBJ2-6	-	TGTGCCAGCAGCACCCAAGGGCGTGCCTCTGGGGCCAACGTCCTGACTTTC	CASSTQGRASGANVLTF
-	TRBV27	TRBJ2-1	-	TGTGCCAGCAGTCCGGGACTTAACAATGAGCAGTTCTTC	CASSPGLNNEQFF
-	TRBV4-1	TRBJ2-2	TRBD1	TGCGCCAGCAGCCTTGGGACAGGGGAAAACACCGGGGAGCTGTTTTTT	CASSLGTGENTGELFF
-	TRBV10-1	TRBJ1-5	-	TGCGCCAGCAGTGACGGTTGGCGGGGGGTACAGGTAATTCAGCCCCAGCATTTT	CASSDGWRGVQVIQPQHF
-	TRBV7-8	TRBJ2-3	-	TGTGCCAGCAGCTTATTCGGGTCCGATACGCAGTATTTT	CASSLFGSDTQYF
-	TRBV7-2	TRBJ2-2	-	TGTGCCAGCAGCTTAGCAGGGGCGGTCACCGGGGAGCTGTTTTTT	CASSLAGAVTGELFF
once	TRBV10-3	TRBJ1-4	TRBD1	TGTGCCATCAGTGAGGCCGGGACAGGGGATGAAAAACTGTTTTTT	CAISEAGTGDEKLFF
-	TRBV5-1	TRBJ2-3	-	TGCGCCAGCAGCTTTGACGGGGCAGCAGATACGCAGTATTTT	CASSFDGAADTQYF
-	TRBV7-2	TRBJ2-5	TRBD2	TGTGCCAGCAGCCGTCGGACTAGCGGGGGGGCAGAGACCCAGTACTTC	CASSRRTSGGAETQYF
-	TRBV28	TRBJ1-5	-	TGTGCCAGCGGCAACCCGACAGGCTCGGGCAATCAGCCCCAGCATTTT	CASGNPTGSGNQPQHF
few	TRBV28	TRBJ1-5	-	TGTGCCAGCAGTTTACCCGGAGGCCGCAGGCATTTT	CASSLPGGRRHF
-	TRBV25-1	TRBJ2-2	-	TGTGCCAGCAGTGAACGCGGGGGCCGCGGGGGGGAGCTGTTTTTT	CASSERGGRGGELFF
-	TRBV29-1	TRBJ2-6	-	TGCAGCGTTGTAGGAGGCTCCGAGAACGTCCTGACTTTC	CSVVGGSENVLTF
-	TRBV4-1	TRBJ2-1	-	TGCGCCAGCCGCTCCCCGGGGGGCGGGGCTAAACGGAATGAGCAGTTCTTC	CASRSPGGGAKRNEQFF
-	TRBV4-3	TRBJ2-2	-	TGCGCCAGCAGCCAAGATTACGATAAGACCAACACCGGGGAGCTGTTTTTT	CASSQDYDKTNTGELFF
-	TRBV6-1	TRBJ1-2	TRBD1	TGTGCCAGCACTGAGGACAGGGGTGGCTACACCTTC	CASTEDRGGYTF
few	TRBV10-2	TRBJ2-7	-	TGCGCCAGCAGTGAATCCCAGGAACTCTCCTACGAGCAGTACTTC	CASSESQELSYEQYF
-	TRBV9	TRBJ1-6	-	TGTGCCAGCAGTACCGGGGGGCAGGATTCACCCCTCCACTTT	CASSTGGQDSPLHF
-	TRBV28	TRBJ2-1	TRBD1	TGTGCCAGCAAGAGTTGGAGGGCCGGGACAGGGGATAACAATGAGCAGTTCTTC	CASKSWRAGTGDNNEQFF
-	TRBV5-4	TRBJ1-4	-	TGTGCCAGCAGCCGGACACCTGCAACTAATGAAAAACTGTTTTTT	CASSRTPATNEKLFF
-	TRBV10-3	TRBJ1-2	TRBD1	TGTGCCATTCAGGGGGCTATAGCTAACTATGGCTACACCTTC	CAIQGAIANYGYTF
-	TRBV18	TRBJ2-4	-	TGTGCCAGCTCATGGGGGTTTGGGAACATTCAGTACTTC	CASSWGFGNIQYF
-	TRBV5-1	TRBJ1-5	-	TGCGCCAGCAGCTTGGAGGGAGGGAGCAATCAGCCCCAGCATTTT	CASSLEGGSNQPQHF
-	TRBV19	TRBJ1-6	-	TGTGCCAGTAGTCCGGACATCAGGTCACCCCTCCACTTT	CASSPDIRSPLHF
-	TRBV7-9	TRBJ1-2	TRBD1	TGTGCCAGCAGCTTCCGGGACAGGGTTTTTTTTGGCTACACCTTC	CASSFRDRVFFGYTF
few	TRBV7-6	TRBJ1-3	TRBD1	TGTGCCAGCAGCTACCAAAGGGGGCCTGGAAACACCATATATTTT	CASSYQRGPGNTIYF
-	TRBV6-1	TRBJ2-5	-	TGTGCCAGCAGTGTAGACAGTCAAGAGACCCAGTACTTC	CASSVDSQETQYF
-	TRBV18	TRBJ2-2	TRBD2	TGTGCCAGCTCGTTCCGGACTAGCCACACCGGGGAGCTGTTTTTT	CASSFRTSHTGELFF
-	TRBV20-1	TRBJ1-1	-	TGCCGGCGGGGGGGCACTGAAGCTTTCTTT	CRRGGTEAFF
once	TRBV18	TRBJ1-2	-	TGTGCCAGCTCAGCGACAGTTAACTATGGCTACACCTTC	CASSATVNYGYTF
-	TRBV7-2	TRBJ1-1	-	TGTGCCAGCAGCCAAGGTCGTGGGTTTGGTGAAGCTTTCTTT	CASSQGRGFGEAFF
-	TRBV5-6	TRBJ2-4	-	TGTGCCAGCAGCTCCGGAGGAGGGCAAATTCAGTACTTC	CASSSGGGQIQYF